This TCR beta chain came from a study of OX40 agonist ivuxolimab in advanced cancers. Clones were sequenced by immunoSEQ multiplex PCR, and TCRdb holds only the in-frame ones, with some missing. The sample records some 120,000 clones, 92% being singletons. V shed 0 bases and J shed 8 bases, with 11 bases lying between them. This CDR3 has 13 amino acids. Per the germline V gene, CDR1 is SGHRS and CDR2 is YFSETQ. About this clone itself: Its antigen is not known.

Study findings and constraints: The authors also found low normalized T-cell clonal expansion in some nonresponders.

This chain uses TRBV5-1 with TRBJ1-2; D gene ambiguous. The sample in question was CD4+ or CD8+ T cells sorted from blood, obtained in a trial of the OX40 agonist ivuxolimab. This TCR was sampled from an adult with an advanced solid tumor such as melanoma, head and neck, liver or kidney cancer. CDR3 residues: CASSLGLPRGYTF. The CDR3 bases are TGCGCCAGCAGCTTGGGACTGCCCAGGGGCTACACCTTC.